The 18 T cell receptor beta chains reported below all come from one sample, sequenced in a study of cytomegalovirus exposure and HLA in healthy donors. Primers: 60 Vbeta forward and 13 Jbeta reverse. Method: immunoSEQ multiplex PCR; TCRdb's copy keeps in-frame clones and lacks some. The sample holds about 46,000 clones. Source material: PBMCs. The receptors were gathered from a woman in her forties in good health and CMV-seronegative.

The V call is TRBV7-9, the J call TRBJ1-1; 7 bases are a match to TRBD1. The V gene end was trimmed by 5 bases and the J gene end by 1 base; junction bases not matched to a gene: 7. Germline lookup yields CDR1 SEHNR and CDR2 FQNEAQ (reference sequence). The CDR3 consists of 15 residues. The CDR3 sequence is CASSTLGQTNTEAFF. CDR3 sequence (DNA): TGTGCCAGCAGCACGCTGGGACAGACGAACACTGAAGCTTTCTTT.

The CDR3 loop is CASGAGKGPQYF. As DNA, the CDR3 is TGTGCCAGCGGGGCAGGGAAGGGTCCCCAGTACTTC. The gene calls are TRBV2 and TRBJ2-5, with a weak D call TRBD1 (5 bases). The V gene lost 8 bases and the J gene lost 9 bases, with 16 bases spanning the gap. Germline loops: CDR1 SNHLY, CDR2 FYNNEI. This CDR3 is 12 amino acids long.

The genes are TRBV5-1 and TRBJ2-2; D uncertain. V lost 0 bases and J 5 bases, leaving 11 bases between the germline ends. The CDR3 has 15 residues. Germline CDR1 SGHRS, CDR2 YFSETQ. The CDR3 loop is CASSLGALRTGELFF. The CDR3 nucleotides read TGCGCCAGCAGCTTGGGTGCGTTGAGAACCGGGGAGCTGTTTTTT.

The chain couples TRBV6-5 to TRBJ1-4; no firm D call. Germline CDR1 MNHEY, CDR2 SVGAGI. This CDR3 is built from 13 residues. Trimming removed 2 bases at V and 7 bases at J, with 8 bases between. The DNA for the CDR3 is TGTGCCAGCAGTTACCGGGAAGTTGAAAAACTGTTTTTT. It codes for CASSYREVEKLFF.

The V call is TRBV6-1, the J call TRBJ2-7, with D maybe TRBD1 (6 bases). Germline-derived CDR1 and CDR2 are MNHNS and SASEGT. Trimming removed 5 bases at V and 3 bases at J, with 17 bases between. The CDR3 contains 15 residues. In DNA, the CDR3 is TGTGCCAGCAGTCAGAATGGACAGACCTACTACGAGCAGTACTTC. It encodes CASSQNGQTYYEQYF.

Concerning this clone itself: Relative to the germline gene, one junction end is altered; a read error may explain this. The chain joins TRBV7-7 to TRBJ2-5; 8 nucleotides agree with TRBD2. Germline V gene data show CDR1 as SSHAT and CDR2 as FNYEAQ (reference sequence). This CDR3 is 13 amino acids long. In DNA, the CDR3 is TGTGCTAGCAGCATCGGGAGGGGGGAGACCCAGTACTTC. As protein: CASSIGRGETQYF.

This chain connects TRBV5-1 to TRBJ2-7, with D tentatively TRBD2 (6 bases). This CDR3 is 14 amino acids long. Germline CDR1 reads SGHRS; CDR2 reads YFSETQ. Trimming took 4 bases from V and 2 from J, leaving 13 bases between them. This chain's CDR3 is CASSRDGRTYEQYF. The CDR3 region has the DNA TGCGCCAGCAGCCGGGACGGGAGAACCTACGAGCAGTACTTC.

This chain connects TRBV11-3 to TRBJ2-7; the match to TRBD2 covers 7 bases. The CDR3 runs 16 residues. J was trimmed by 5 bases and V by 1 base; bases with no gene match: 11. Germline assignment: CDR1 SGHNT and CDR2 YENEEA. The CDR3 DNA follows: TGTGCCAGCAGCTTAGGTGGGCGGACTAGAGAAAACGAGCAGTACTTC. Its translation: CASSLGGRTRENEQYF.

A word on this clone: Germline is not matched at one junction end, which may reflect a read error. This chain connects TRBV2 to TRBJ2-5, with 9 bases lining up with TRBD2. CDR1 and CDR2 (germline): SNHLY, FYNNEI. The CDR3 runs to 15 residues. The CDR3 reads CASTGAGGPRENQYF. The CDR3 DNA reads as TGTGCCAGCACCGGGGCGGGAGGGCCCCGGGAGAACCAGTACTTC.

The chain is built from TRBV5-1 and TRBJ1-2, with TRBD1 as a possible D gene (6 bases). Germline V gene sequence: CDR1 SGHRS, CDR2 YFSETQ. With 4 bases removed from V and 2 bases from J, the gap between germline ends came to 12 bases. The CDR3 has 14 amino acids. The CDR3 loop reads CASSPDQGNYGYTF. CDR3 DNA sequence: TGCGCCAGCAGCCCCGATCAGGGGAACTATGGCTACACCTTC.

This sequence joins TRBV7-2 and TRBJ2-3; 8 nucleotides line up with TRBD2. The germline V gene encodes CDR1 SGHTA and CDR2 FQGNSA. There are 17 residues in the CDR3. J lost 3 bases, V lost 5 bases, and 13 bases had no gene match. This CDR3 is CASSQTARGRWTDTQYF. The DNA of the CDR3 is TGTGCCAGCAGCCAGACCGCTCGCGGGAGGTGGACAGATACGCAGTATTTT.

In DNA form, the CDR3 reads TGTGCCAGCAGCTTAGGTGTTGCAGCGGGATCTGAGACCCAGTACTTC. Protein product: CASSLGVAAGSETQYF. The chain recombines TRBV7-2 with TRBJ2-5, with 7 bases lining up with TRBD2. J lost 5 bases, V lost 1 base, and 10 bases had no gene match. The CDR3 spans 16 residues. Germline CDR1 is SGHTA and CDR2 is FQGNSA.

The chain combines TRBV7-2 with TRBJ1-1; 9 bases agree with TRBD1. V shed 1 base, J shed 4 bases, and the junction held 1 base outside the gene matches. The length of the CDR3 is 14 residues. Germline V gene sequence: CDR1 SGHTA, CDR2 FQGNSA. The CDR3 spells CASSLETGGTEAFF. The CDR3 region has the DNA TGTGCCAGCAGCTTAGAGACAGGGGGCACTGAAGCTTTCTTT.

The V gene is TRBV10-3, the J gene TRBJ2-1, with 11 bases lining up with TRBD2. The V gene end was trimmed by 2 bases and the J gene end by 4 bases; junction bases not matched to a gene: 4. Germline loops: CDR1 ENHRY, CDR2 SYGVKD. This CDR3 region has 16 residues. The DNA of the CDR3 is TGTGCCATCAGTGAGGAACTAGCGGGAGAATACAATGAGCAGTTCTTC. Encoded protein: CAISEELAGEYNEQFF.

The V call is TRBV19, the J call TRBJ2-5; 8 bases map to TRBD2. Germline CDR1 is LNHDA and CDR2 is SQIVND (reference sequence). Trimming cost V 6 bases and J 2 bases; bases outside gene matches: 11. The CDR3 is made up of 16 amino acids. For the CDR3, the DNA is TGTGCCAGTAGGCGCGCTGGGAGCGGGAGACAAGAGACCCAGTACTTC. It yields the protein CASRRAGSGRQETQYF.

V gene TRBV19 combines with J gene TRBJ2-5; 9 bases line up with TRBD2. The V and J ends lost 5 bases and 6 bases, in that order; junction bases with no gene match: 7. Germline V CDR1 and CDR2: LNHDA, SQIVND (reference sequence). CDR3 length: 14 amino acids. The CDR3 loop reads CASSSSGVEKTQYF. For the CDR3, the DNA is TGTGCCAGTAGTTCTAGCGGGGTGGAAAAGACCCAGTACTTC.

The chain carries TRBV6-6 and TRBJ1-2; D not certain. V lost 4 bases and J 0 bases, leaving 9 bases between the germline ends. The CDR3 has 14 residues. From germline, CDR1 is MNHNY and CDR2 SVGAGI (reference sequence). As DNA, the CDR3 is TGTGCCAGCAGTTCGGTAGGAGCTAACTATGGCTACACCTTC. Amino acid sequence: CASSSVGANYGYTF.

The chain carries TRBV5-1 and TRBJ2-3; 9 positions match TRBD1. Trimming at V came to 3 bases and at J to 4 bases, leaving 9 bases not matched to a gene. The germline V gene encodes CDR1 SGHRS and CDR2 YFSETQ. The CDR3 extends over 16 amino acids. This CDR3 reads CASSSSTGGIADTQYF. The CDR3 DNA reads TGCGCCAGCAGCTCATCTACAGGGGGCATCGCAGATACGCAGTATTTT. Full variable domain (remainder filled in from reference TRBV5-1 and TRBJ2-3): KAGVTQTPRYLIKTRGQQVTLSCSPISGHRSVSWYQQTPGQGLQFLFEYFSETQRNKGNFPGRFSGRQFSNSRSEMNVSTLELGDSALYLCASSSSTGGIADTQYFGPGTRLTVL.